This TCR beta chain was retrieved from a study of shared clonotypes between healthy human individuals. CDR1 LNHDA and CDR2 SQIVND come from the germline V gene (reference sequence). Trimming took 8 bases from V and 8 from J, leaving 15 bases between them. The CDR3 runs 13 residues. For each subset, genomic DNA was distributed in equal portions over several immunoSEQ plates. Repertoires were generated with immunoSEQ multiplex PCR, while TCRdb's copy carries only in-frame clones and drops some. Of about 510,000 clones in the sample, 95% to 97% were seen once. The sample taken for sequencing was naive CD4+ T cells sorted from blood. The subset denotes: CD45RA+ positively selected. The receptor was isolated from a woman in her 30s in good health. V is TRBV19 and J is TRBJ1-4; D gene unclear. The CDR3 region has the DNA TGTGCCAGTCACTCGGTGGTTGGCGAAAAACTGTTTTTT. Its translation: CASHSVVGEKLFF.